Each of the 23 T cell receptor beta chains below was sequenced from the same sample in a study of blood T cell repertoires in COVID-19. Repertoires were generated with immunoSEQ multiplex PCR, while TCRdb's copy carries only in-frame clones and drops some. The table records roughly 180,000 clones, approximately 86% of them present only once. The sample consisted of peripheral blood. These receptors all come from a man aged 55 to 69 with acute or convalescent COVID-19.

The chain is built from TRBV28 and TRBJ1-6; D not resolved. CDR1 is MDHEN and CDR2 is SYDVKM in the germline V gene. The CDR3 length is 13 residues. Trimming cost V 6 bases and J 7 bases, with 10 bases left between them. For the CDR3, the DNA is TGTGCCAGCAGCTATCTTGAGAATTCACCCCTCCACTTT. It encodes CASSYLENSPLHF.

J is TRBJ2-3 and V is TRBV4-1; D is possibly TRBD2 (5 bases). The CDR3 loop spans 16 amino acids. The V end lost 1 base, the J end lost 1 base, and 12 bases lay between the germline ends. CDR1 MGHRA and CDR2 YSYEKL come from the germline V gene. CDR3 loop: CASSQGPSGRTDTQYF. Here the CDR3 DNA reads TGCGCCAGCAGCCAAGGACCAAGCGGCCGCACAGATACGCAGTATTTT.

Remarks on this clone: The junction departs from germline at one end; a sequencing error may be responsible. The gene calls are TRBV28 and TRBJ2-3, with TRBD2 as a possible D gene (6 bases). The germline CDR1 and CDR2 sequences are MDHEN and SYDVKM. The CDR3 is 12 residues long. The CDR3 coding sequence is TGTGCCGGCAGTACCCGGGGGTATACGCAGTATTTT. Its protein product is CAGSTRGYTQYF.

The chain is built from TRBV13 and TRBJ2-3; TRBD2 agrees at 9 bases. There are 17 residues in the CDR3. Germline CDR1 reads PRHDT; CDR2 reads FYEKMQ (reference sequence). J gave up 5 bases and V 0 bases, and 9 bases lay outside the gene matches. The CDR3 region is CASSLGSAGGPEDTQYF. CDR3 DNA sequence: TGTGCCAGCAGCTTAGGGTCCGCGGGAGGGCCGGAAGATACGCAGTATTTT.

The chain is built from TRBV9 and TRBJ2-1; 7 nucleotides align to TRBD2. V lost 0 bases, J lost 2 bases, and 5 bases stayed unmatched. This CDR3 comprises 16 residues. The germline CDR1 and CDR2 sequences are SGDLS and YYNGEE. This CDR3 reads CASSVGPGGPYNEQFF. CDR3 in DNA: TGTGCCAGCAGCGTAGGCCCGGGAGGCCCCTACAATGAGCAGTTCTTC.

The V call is TRBV28, the J call TRBJ1-4; possibly TRBD1 for D (6 bases). From germline, CDR1 is MDHEN and CDR2 SYDVKM. This CDR3 contains 15 residues. V lost 7 bases and J 6 bases, leaving 18 bases between the germline ends. The CDR3: CASTDNGGGDEKLFF. The CDR3, as DNA: TGTGCCAGCACCGACAACGGGGGGGGCGATGAAAAACTGTTTTTT.

This clone was observed a single time. The chain has TRBV5-1 and TRBJ2-2, with 9 bases identical to TRBD1. CDR3 size: 15 residues. Germline lookup yields CDR1 SGHRS and CDR2 YFSETQ. Unmatched junction bases numbered 6, after V lost 4 bases and J lost 5 bases. The CDR3 region has the DNA TGCGCCAGCAGCACCGGGACAGGGCGGACCGGGGAGCTGTTTTTT. Its translation is CASSTGTGRTGELFF.

Concerning this clone itself: Other DNA sequences from this sample encode an identical CDR3 as well. This rearrangement joins TRBV5-1 to TRBJ2-7; 10 bases map to TRBD1. This CDR3 has 19 residues. The junction had 13 bases not matched to a gene; V was cut back by 1 base and J by 0 bases. CDR1 SGHRS and CDR2 YFSETQ come from the germline V gene. The CDR3 DNA is TGCGCCAGCAGCTTGAAGGGGACAGGGGCGGTCAGCAGCTCCTACGAGCAGTACTTC. Translation gives CASSLKGTGAVSSSYEQYF. Looking up the rest from reference TRBV5-1 and TRBJ2-7 gives the full variable domain: KAGVTQTPRYLIKTRGQQVTLSCSPISGHRSVSWYQQTPGQGLQFLFEYFSETQRNKGNFPGRFSGRQFSNSRSEMNVSTLELGDSALYLCASSLKGTGAVSSSYEQYFGPGTRLTVT.

J is TRBJ2-7 and V is TRBV13; D is perhaps TRBD2 (6 bases). CDR1 PRHDT and CDR2 FYEKMQ come from the germline V gene (reference sequence). CDR3 length equals 15 residues. Between the trimmed V and J ends, which lost 7 bases and 1 base, there was a span of 17 bases. CDR3: CASTGGAGLSYEQYF. The CDR3, as DNA: TGTGCCAGCACCGGAGGGGCGGGTCTGTCCTACGAGCAGTACTTC.

The chain employs TRBV14 and TRBJ2-7, with D possibly matching TRBD2 (6 bases). Germline loops: CDR1 SGHDN, CDR2 FVKESK. With 7 bases removed from V and 5 bases from J, the gap between germline ends came to 12 bases. This CDR3 spans 12 amino acids. The CDR3 bases are TGTGCCAGCAAGGGTGGAGGGCACGAGCAGTACTTC. Its protein product is CASKGGGHEQYF.

V usage is TRBV19 and J usage is TRBJ2-7; 9 nucleotides match TRBD1. This CDR3 has 15 amino acids. The junction had 10 bases not matched to a gene; V was cut back by 5 bases and J by 5 bases. Germline V gene data show CDR1 as LNHDA and CDR2 as SQIVND (reference sequence). Written as DNA, the CDR3 is TGTGCCAGTAGTGTAAACCGGGACAGGGAAAACGAGCAGTACTTC. It yields the protein CASSVNRDRENEQYF.

This clone was picked up one time. The chain has TRBV29-1 and TRBJ2-1; TRBD2 matches at 10 bases. The CDR3 runs 14 residues. V gave up 2 bases and J gave up 6 bases; unmatched junction bases: 4. From germline, CDR1 is SQVTM and CDR2 ANQGSEA. The CDR3 reads CSVELAGVTNEQFF. The CDR3 DNA follows: TGCAGCGTTGAACTAGCGGGAGTAACCAATGAGCAGTTCTTC.

This chain joins TRBV9 and TRBJ2-5; the D gene is possibly TRBD1 (6 bases). CDR1 and CDR2 (germline): SGDLS, YYNGEE. CDR3 length equals 14 residues. The V and J ends lost 0 bases and 5 bases respectively, with 11 bases between them. CDR3 sequence: CASSVGSGVETQYF. In nucleotides, the CDR3 is TGTGCCAGCAGCGTAGGGTCAGGGGTTGAGACCCAGTACTTC.

V and J are TRBV28 and TRBJ2-5; TRBD1 aligns across 8 bases. The V gene end was trimmed by 2 bases and the J gene end by 3 bases; junction bases not matched to a gene: 11. The CDR3 length is 17 residues. Germline V gene lookup returns CDR1 MDHEN and CDR2 SYDVKM. The CDR3 DNA sequence: TGTGCCAGCAGTTTAGTCAGTAAAAACAGGGGGAAAGAGACCCAGTACTTC. This sequence encodes CASSLVSKNRGKETQYF.

This chain joins TRBV5-1 and TRBJ1-6; D unresolved. With 0 bases removed from V and 0 bases from J, the gap between germline ends came to 7 bases. The CDR3 has 16 amino acids. Germline CDR1 SGHRS, CDR2 YFSETQ. DNA of the CDR3: TGCGCCAGCAGCTTGGACGATAGCTCCTATAATTCACCCCTCCACTTT. Its translation is CASSLDDSSYNSPLHF.

This clone turned up a few times. The chain combines TRBV2 with TRBJ2-2, with 13 bases matching TRBD2. CDR3 length: 20 residues. J was trimmed by 4 bases and V by 4 bases; bases with no gene match: 15. Germline CDR1 SNHLY, CDR2 FYNNEI. CDR3 region: CASSVSPGLAGPGPTGELFF. The CDR3 DNA reads as TGTGCCAGCAGTGTAAGTCCGGGACTAGCGGGGCCCGGACCCACCGGGGAGCTGTTTTTT.

This sequence joins TRBV21-1 and TRBJ1-5. TRBV21-1 is a listed pseudogene. The CDR3 has 18 amino acids. The DNA of the CDR3 is TGTGCCAGCAGCAAATTCGGGGAGAGGGATTATAGCAATCAGCCCCAGCATTTT. This codes for CASSKFGERDYSNQPQHF.

This chain joins TRBV20-1 and TRBJ2-3; TRBD2 is a possible D gene (6 bases). Trimming shortened V by 3 bases and J by 2 bases, and 12 bases separated the two germline ends. The CDR3 extends over 14 amino acids. Germline CDR1 DFQATT, CDR2 SNEGSKA (reference sequence). CDR3 bases: TGCAGTGCTAGTAGGCGGGAACACACAGATACGCAGTATTTT. It codes for CSASRREHTDTQYF.

Comments on this clone: The sample carries other DNA sequences with the same CDR3. The V call is TRBV7-9, the J call TRBJ2-3; D remains unclear. Germline CDR1 SEHNR, CDR2 FQNEAQ (reference sequence). V lost 2 bases to trimming and J lost 5 bases, with 2 bases between them. The CDR3 runs to 11 residues. CDR3 in amino acids: CASSLRDTQYF. The CDR3 nucleotides read TGTGCCAGCAGCTTACGAGATACGCAGTATTTT.

This clone turned up a few times. This chain uses TRBV7-8 with TRBJ1-3; tentative D call: TRBD1 (5 bases). Germline CDR1 and CDR2: SGHVS and FQNEAQ. This CDR3 has 13 amino acids. The V and J ends lost 5 bases and 4 bases respectively, with 9 bases between them. CDR3 sequence reads: CASSPRQGNTIYF. CDR3 coding DNA: TGTGCCAGCAGCCCCCGACAGGGAAACACCATATATTTT.

The count of this clone is one. V is TRBV7-3 and J is TRBJ1-2; D is perhaps TRBD1 (6 bases). Germline V CDR1 and CDR2: SGHTA, FQGTGA. V was clipped by 0 bases and J by 6 bases, with 11 bases between them. This CDR3 region has 14 residues. The DNA of the CDR3 is TGTGCCAGCAGCTTAACGGCGGCAGGGGATGGCTACACCTTC. It yields the protein CASSLTAAGDGYTF.

The chain links TRBV12-3 or TRBV12-4 to TRBJ2-1, with unresolved D. The CDR3 loop spans 11 amino acids. With 2 bases removed from V and 8 bases from J, the gap between germline ends came to 4 bases. The CDR3 loop reads CASSLSYEQFF. As DNA, the CDR3 is TGTGCCAGCAGTTTAAGCTATGAGCAGTTCTTC.

The gene calls are TRBV5-5 and TRBJ2-6; 7 bases fit TRBD2. V was clipped by 3 bases and J by 2 bases; unmatched bases: 8. CDR3 size: 17 residues. CDR1 is SGHKS, CDR2 YYEKEE, per germline (reference sequence). CDR3 in amino acids: CASSSPGGLAGANVLTF. CDR3 in DNA: TGTGCCAGCAGCTCTCCGGGGGGACTGGCTGGGGCCAACGTCCTGACTTTC.